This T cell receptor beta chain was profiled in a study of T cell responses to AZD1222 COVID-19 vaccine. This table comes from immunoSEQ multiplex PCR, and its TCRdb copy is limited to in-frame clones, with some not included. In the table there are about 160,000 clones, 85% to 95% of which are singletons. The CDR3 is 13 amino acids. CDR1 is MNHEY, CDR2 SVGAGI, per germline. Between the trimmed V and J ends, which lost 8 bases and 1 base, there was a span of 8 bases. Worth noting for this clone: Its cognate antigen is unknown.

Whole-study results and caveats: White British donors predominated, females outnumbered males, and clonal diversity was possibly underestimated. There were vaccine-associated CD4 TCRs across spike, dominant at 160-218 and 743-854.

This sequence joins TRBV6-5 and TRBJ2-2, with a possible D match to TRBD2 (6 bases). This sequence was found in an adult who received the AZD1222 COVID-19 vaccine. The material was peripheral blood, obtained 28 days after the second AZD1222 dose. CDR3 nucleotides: TGTGCCAGCGGAGGGCTGAACACCGGGGAGCTGTTTTTT. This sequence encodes CASGGLNTGELFF.